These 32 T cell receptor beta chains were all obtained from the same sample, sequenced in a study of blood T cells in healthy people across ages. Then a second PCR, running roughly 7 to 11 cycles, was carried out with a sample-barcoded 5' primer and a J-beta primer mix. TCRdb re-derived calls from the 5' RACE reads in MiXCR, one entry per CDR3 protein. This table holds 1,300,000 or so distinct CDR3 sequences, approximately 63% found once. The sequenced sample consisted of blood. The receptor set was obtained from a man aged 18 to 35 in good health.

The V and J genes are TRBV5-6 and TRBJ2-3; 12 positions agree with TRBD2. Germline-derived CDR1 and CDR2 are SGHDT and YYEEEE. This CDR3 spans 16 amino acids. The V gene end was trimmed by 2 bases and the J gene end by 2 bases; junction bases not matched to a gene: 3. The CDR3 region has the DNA TGTGCCAGCAGCTTCGGACTAGCGGGGACCACAGATACGCAGTATTTT. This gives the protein CASSFGLAGTTDTQYF.

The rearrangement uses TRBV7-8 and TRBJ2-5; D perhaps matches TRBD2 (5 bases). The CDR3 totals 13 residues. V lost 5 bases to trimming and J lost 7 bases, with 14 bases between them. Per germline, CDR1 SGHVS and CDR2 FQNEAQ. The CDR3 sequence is CASSLQEGSTQYF. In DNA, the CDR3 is TGTGCCAGCAGCCTACAAGAGGGTTCGACCCAGTACTTC.

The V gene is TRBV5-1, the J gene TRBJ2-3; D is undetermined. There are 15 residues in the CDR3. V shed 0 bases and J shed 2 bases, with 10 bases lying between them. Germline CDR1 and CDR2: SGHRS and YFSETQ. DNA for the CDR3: TGCGCCAGCAGCTTGGGACACTCCTCCACAGATACGCAGTATTTT. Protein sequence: CASSLGHSSTDTQYF.

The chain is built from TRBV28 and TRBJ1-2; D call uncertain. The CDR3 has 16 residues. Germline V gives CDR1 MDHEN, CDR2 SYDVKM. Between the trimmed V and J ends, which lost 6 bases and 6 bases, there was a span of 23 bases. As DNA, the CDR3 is TGTGCCAGCAGACCCGTTCTTCCCTTAGCGGGCGATGGCTACACCTTC. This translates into CASRPVLPLAGDGYTF.

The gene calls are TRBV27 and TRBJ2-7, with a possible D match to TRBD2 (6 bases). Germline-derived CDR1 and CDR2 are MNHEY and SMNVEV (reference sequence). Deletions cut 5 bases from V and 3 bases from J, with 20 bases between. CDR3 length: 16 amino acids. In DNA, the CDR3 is TGTGCCAGCAGTCTTAAGGGGCTAGCGAGAATCTACGAGCAGTACTTC. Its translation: CASSLKGLARIYEQYF.

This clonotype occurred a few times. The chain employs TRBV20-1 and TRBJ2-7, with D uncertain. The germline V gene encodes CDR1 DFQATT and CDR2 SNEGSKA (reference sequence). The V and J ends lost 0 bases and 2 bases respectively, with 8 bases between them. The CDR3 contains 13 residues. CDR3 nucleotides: TGCAGTGCTAGAGATGAAGTGACCTACGAGCAGTACTTC. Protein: CSARDEVTYEQYF.

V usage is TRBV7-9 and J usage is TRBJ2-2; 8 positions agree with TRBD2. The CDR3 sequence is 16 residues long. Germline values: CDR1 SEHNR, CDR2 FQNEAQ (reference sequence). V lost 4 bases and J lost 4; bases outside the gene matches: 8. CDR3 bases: TGTGCCAGCAGCTCCACTGGCGGGAGGCTCACCGGGGAGCTGTTTTTT. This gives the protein CASSSTGGRLTGELFF.

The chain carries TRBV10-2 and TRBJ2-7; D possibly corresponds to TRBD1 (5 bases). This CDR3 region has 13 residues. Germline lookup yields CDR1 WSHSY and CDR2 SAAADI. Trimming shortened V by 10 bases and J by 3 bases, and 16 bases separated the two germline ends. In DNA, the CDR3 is TGCGCCATCAGGGCAGGGTTGGGCTACGAGCAGTACTTC. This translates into CAIRAGLGYEQYF.

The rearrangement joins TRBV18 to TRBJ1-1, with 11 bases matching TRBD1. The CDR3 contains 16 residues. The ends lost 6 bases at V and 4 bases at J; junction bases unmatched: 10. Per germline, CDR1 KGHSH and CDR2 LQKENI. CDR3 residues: CASSSGTGGRSTEAFF. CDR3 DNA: TGTGCCAGCTCCTCCGGGACAGGGGGTAGGAGCACTGAAGCTTTCTTT.

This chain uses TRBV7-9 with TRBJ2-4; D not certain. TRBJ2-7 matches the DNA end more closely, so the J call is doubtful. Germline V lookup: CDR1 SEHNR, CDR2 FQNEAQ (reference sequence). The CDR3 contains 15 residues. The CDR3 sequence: CASSFLTENLYEQYF. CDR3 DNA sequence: TGTGCCAGCAGCTTCCTAACAGAGAACCTTTACGAGCAGTACTTC.

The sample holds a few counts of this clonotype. The CDR3 region is CSVFRGLANTGELFF. CDR3 DNA: TGCAGCGTCTTCAGGGGGCTCGCGAACACCGGGGAGCTGTTTTTT. This sequence joins TRBV29-1 and TRBJ2-2, with 8 bases matching TRBD1. Looked up from germline, CDR1 is SQVTM and CDR2 is ANQGSEA. The CDR3 has 15 residues. V shed 6 bases and J 0 bases; nucleotides not matched to a gene: 6.

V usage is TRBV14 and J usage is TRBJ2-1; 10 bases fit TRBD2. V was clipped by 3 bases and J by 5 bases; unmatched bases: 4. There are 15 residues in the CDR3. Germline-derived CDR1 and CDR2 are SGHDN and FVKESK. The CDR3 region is CASSHFSGGNNEQFF. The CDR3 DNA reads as TGTGCCAGCAGCCATTTTAGCGGGGGGAACAATGAGCAGTTCTTC.

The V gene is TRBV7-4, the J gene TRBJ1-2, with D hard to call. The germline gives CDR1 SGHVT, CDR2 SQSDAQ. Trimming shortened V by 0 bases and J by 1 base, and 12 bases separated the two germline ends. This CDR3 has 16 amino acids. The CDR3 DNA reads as TGTGCCAGCAGCTTAGCGAATCTATCTAATAACTATGGCTACACCTTC. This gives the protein CASSLANLSNNYGYTF.

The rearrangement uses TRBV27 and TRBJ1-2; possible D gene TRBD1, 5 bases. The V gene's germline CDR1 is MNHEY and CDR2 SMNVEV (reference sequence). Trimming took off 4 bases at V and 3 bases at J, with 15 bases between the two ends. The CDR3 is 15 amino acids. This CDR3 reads CASSSGFRVDYGYTF. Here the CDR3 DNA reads TGTGCCAGCAGTTCGGGGTTCAGGGTCGACTATGGCTACACCTTC.

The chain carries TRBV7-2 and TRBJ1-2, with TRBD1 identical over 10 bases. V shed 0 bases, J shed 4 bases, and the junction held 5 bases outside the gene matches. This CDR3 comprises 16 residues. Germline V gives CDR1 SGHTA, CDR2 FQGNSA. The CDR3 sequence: CASSLALGQGGYGYTF. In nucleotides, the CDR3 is TGTGCCAGCAGCTTAGCGCTAGGACAGGGGGGCTATGGCTACACCTTC.

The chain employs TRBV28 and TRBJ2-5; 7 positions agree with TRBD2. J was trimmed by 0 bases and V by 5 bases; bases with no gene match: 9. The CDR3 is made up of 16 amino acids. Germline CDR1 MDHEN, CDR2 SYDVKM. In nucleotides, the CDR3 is TGTGCCAGCAGTCCTATTAGGCGGGGGAACCAAGAGACCCAGTACTTC. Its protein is CASSPIRRGNQETQYF.

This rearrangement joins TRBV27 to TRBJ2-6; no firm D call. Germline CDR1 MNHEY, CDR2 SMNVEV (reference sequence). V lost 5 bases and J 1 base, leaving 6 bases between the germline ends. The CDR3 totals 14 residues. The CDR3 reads CASSAPSGANVLTF. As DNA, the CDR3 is TGTGCCAGCAGTGCCCCTTCTGGGGCCAACGTCCTGACTTTC.

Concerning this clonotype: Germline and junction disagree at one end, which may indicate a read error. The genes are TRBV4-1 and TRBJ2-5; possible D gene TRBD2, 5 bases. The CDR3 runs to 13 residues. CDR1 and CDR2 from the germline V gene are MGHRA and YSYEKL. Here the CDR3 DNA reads TGCGCCGGCAGCCAAGGACTGAAAGAGACCCAGTACTTC. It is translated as CAGSQGLKETQYF.

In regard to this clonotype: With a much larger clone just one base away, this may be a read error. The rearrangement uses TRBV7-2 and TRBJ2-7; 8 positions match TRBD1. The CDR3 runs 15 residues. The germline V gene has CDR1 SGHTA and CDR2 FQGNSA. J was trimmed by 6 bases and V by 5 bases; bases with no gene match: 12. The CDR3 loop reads CASSPQATGVGEQYF. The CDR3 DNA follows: TGTGCCAGCAGCCCCCAAGCGACAGGGGTGGGCGAGCAGTACTTC.

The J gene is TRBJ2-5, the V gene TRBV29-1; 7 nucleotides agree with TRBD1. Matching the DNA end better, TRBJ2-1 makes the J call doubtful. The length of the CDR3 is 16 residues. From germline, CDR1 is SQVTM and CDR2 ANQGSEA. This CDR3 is CSVVSLWDSQQETQFF. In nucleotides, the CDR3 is TGCAGCGTCGTTTCCCTCTGGGACAGCCAACAAGAGACCCAGTTCTTC.

Here the CDR3 reads CASSLAGGSSSTDTQYF. Written as DNA, the CDR3 is TGTGCCAGCAGCCTAGCGGGGGGATCATCCAGCACAGATACGCAGTATTTT. This rearrangement joins TRBV13 to TRBJ2-3, with 11 bases that match TRBD2. V lost 5 bases, J lost 0 bases, and 7 bases stayed unmatched. The CDR3 consists of 17 residues. Germline V gene data show CDR1 as PRHDT and CDR2 as FYEKMQ (reference sequence). Combining the CDR3 with reference TRBV13 and TRBJ2-3 gives the whole variable domain AAGVIQSPRHLIKEKRETATLKCYPIPRHDTVYWYQQGPGQDPQFLISFYEKMQSDKGSIPDRFSAQQFSDYHSELNMSSLELGDSALYFCASSLAGGSSSTDTQYFGPGTRLTVL.

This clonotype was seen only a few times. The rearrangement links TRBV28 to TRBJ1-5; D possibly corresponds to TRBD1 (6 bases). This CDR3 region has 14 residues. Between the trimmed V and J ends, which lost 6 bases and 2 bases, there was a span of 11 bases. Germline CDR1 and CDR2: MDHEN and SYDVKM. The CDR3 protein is CASSRGSGNQPQHF. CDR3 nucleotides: TGTGCCAGCAGCAGGGGCTCGGGCAATCAGCCCCAGCATTTT.

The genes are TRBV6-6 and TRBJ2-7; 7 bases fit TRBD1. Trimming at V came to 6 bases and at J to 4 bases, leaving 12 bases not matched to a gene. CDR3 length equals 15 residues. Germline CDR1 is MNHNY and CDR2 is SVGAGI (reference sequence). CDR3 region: CASRPNRGETYEQYF. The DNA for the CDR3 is TGTGCCAGCAGACCGAACAGGGGAGAAACATACGAGCAGTACTTC.

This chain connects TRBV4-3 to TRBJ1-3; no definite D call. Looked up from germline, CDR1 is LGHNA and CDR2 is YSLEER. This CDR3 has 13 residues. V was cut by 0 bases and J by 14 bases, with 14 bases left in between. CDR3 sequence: CASSQDTIDNVYF. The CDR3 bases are TGCGCCAGCAGCCAAGATACAATTGACAACGTATATTTT.

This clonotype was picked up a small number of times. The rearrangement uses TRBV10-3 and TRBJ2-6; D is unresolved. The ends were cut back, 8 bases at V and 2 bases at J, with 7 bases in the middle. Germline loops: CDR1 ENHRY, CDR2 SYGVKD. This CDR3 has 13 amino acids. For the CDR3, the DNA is TGTGCCATCTTGATCACTGGGGCCAACGTCCTGACTTTC. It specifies CAILITGANVLTF.

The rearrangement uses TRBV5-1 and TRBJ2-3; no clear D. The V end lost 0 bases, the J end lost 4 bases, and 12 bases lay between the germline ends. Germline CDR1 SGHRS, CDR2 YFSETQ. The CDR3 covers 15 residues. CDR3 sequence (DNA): TGCGCCAGCAGCTTGGGTCGGGCAGCAGCAGATACGCAGTATTTT. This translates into CASSLGRAAADTQYF. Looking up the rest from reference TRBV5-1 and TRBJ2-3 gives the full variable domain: KAGVTQTPRYLIKTRGQQVTLSCSPISGHRSVSWYQQTPGQGLQFLFEYFSETQRNKGNFPGRFSGRQFSNSRSEMNVSTLELGDSALYLCASSLGRAAADTQYFGPGTRLTVL.

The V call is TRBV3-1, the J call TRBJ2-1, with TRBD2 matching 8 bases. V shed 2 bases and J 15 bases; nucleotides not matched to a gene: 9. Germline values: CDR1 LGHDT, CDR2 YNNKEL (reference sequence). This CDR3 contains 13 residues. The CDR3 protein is CASSQLREGVGFF. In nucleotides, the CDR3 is TGTGCCAGCAGCCAATTACGGGAGGGCGTGGGGTTCTTC.

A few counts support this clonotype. Here the CDR3 reads CASSQVGGDPEQFF. CDR3 DNA: TGTGCCAGCAGCCAAGTGGGGGGGGATCCTGAGCAGTTCTTC. The chain links TRBV4-2 to TRBJ2-1; 7 nucleotides match TRBD2. The germline CDR1 and CDR2 sequences are LGHNA and YNFKEQ. The CDR3 has 14 amino acids. The V and J ends lost 1 base and 9 bases, in that order; junction bases with no gene match: 6.

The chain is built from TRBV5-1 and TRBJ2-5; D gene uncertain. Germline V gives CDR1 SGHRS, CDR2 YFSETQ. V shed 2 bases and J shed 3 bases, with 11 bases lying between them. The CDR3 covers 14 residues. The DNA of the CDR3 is TGCGCCAGCAGCTTCTTGGGCTACGAAGAGACCCAGTACTTC. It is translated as CASSFLGYEETQYF.

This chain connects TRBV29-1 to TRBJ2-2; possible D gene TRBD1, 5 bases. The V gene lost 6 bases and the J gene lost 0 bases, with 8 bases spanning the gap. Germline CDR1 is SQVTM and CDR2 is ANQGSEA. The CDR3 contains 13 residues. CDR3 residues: CSVTDSNTGELFF. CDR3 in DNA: TGCAGCGTGACAGACTCGAACACCGGGGAGCTGTTTTTT.

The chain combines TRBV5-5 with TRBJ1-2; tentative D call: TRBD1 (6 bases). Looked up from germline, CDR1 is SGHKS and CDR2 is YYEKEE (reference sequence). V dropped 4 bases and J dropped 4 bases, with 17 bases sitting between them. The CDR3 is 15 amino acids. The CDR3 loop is CASSADGQPIYGYTF. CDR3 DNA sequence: TGTGCCAGCAGCGCCGATGGACAGCCCATCTATGGCTACACCTTC.

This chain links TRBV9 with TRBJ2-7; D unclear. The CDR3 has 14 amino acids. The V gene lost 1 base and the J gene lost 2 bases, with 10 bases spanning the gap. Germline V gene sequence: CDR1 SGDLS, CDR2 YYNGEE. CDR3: CASSVTQNPYEQYF. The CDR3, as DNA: TGTGCCAGCAGCGTAACTCAGAACCCCTACGAGCAGTACTTC.